This T cell receptor beta chain was captured by sequencing in a study of regulatory T cells in long-lasting Graves disease. Study-level background: Those with persistent Graves' disease had received antithyroid drugs for over 5 years with positive TSH receptor antibodies. Findings and caveats of the study: Between persistent patients, 2,500 to 3,500 public clonotypes were shared, exceeding the approximately 870 shared between new patients. Preferential use of TRBV28, TRBJ1-2 and TRBJ2-5 was seen in persistent disease.

V was clipped by 7 bases and J by 3 bases; unmatched bases: 4. CDR1 and CDR2 (germline): LNHDA, SQIVND (reference sequence). This CDR3 region has 14 residues. The sample's time point: persistent/refractory GD, antithyroid drugs over 5 years with positive TRAb. From RNA extracted from PBMCs, the TCR library was made. This clonotype was seen a handful of times. Its antigen remains unidentified. Relying on iRepertoire HTBI primers and Arm-PCR of CDR3 regions, the team built TCR beta libraries. TCRdb re-called the multiplex PCR reads through MiXCR, storing one row per CDR3 protein. The sample consists of about 420,000 distinct CDR3 sequences, 20% to 25% of them appearing once.

The J gene is TRBJ2-2, the V gene TRBV19; 8 bases agree with TRBD1. This clonotype originated in a female donor with Graves disease. Material: peripheral blood mononuclear cells (PBMCs), obtained when the disease was refractory, from a patient treated with antithyroid drugs. CDR3: CASIPDRDTGELFF. The CDR3 region has the DNA TGTGCCAGTATCCCGGACAGGGACACCGGGGAGCTGTTTTTT.